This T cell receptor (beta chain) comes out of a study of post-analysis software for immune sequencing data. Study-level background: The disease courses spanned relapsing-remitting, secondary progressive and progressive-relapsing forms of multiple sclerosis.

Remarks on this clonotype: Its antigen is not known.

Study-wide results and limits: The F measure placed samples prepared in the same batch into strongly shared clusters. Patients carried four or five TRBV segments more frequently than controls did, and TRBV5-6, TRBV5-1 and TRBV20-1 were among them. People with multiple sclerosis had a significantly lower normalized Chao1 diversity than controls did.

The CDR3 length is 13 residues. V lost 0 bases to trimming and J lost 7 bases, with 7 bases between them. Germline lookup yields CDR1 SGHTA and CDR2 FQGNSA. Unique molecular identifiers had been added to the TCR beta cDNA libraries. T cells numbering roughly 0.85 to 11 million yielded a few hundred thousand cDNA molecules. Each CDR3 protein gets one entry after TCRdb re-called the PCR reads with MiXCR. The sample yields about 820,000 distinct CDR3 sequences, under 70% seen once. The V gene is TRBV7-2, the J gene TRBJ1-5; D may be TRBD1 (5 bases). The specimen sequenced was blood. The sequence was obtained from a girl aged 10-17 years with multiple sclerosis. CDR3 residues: CASSLAQGQPQHF. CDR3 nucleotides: TGTGCCAGCAGCTTAGCGCAGGGACAGCCCCAGCATTTT.